This T cell receptor (beta chain) was sequenced for a study of regulatory T cells in long-lasting Graves disease. Study results and caveats: Clonotypes that were public and shared totalled approximately 3,000 in persistent patients versus 750 to 1,000 in new patients.

At least ten counts were recorded for this clonotype. No antigen is known for it. CDR3 length: 17 amino acids. The V segment lost 7 bases and the J segment 0 bases; nucleotides outside the gene matches: 13. Germline V gene lookup returns CDR1 MNHEY and CDR2 SMNVEV (reference sequence). The time point was: newly diagnosed GD, antithyroid drugs for less than 3 months. Construction of the TCR library relied on RNA isolated from PBMCs. HTBI primers from iRepertoire and Arm-PCR of CDR3 regions yielded the TCR beta libraries. TCRdb itself ran the multiplex PCR reads through MiXCR, one entry per CDR3 protein. The sample lists 400,000 to 500,000 distinct CDR3 sequences; approximately 16% were seen once. This same sample was also taken into another study, of T cells in Graves' hyperthyroidism and ophthalmopathy. As reported in that work: No ophthalmopathy progression within 18 months constituted stable Graves' hyperthyroidism. Initially, a first-round RT-PCR of the TCR CDR3 employed the HTBI primer set. Progression to ophthalmopathy was predicted a median of roughly 6.5 months early.

Sequencing was performed on peripheral blood mononuclear cells (PBMCs), taken at new diagnosis, from a patient treated with antithyroid drugs. The sequence came from a woman in her thirties or forties with Graves disease. The chain combines TRBV27 with TRBJ2-3, with TRBD1 matching 7 bases. The CDR3: CASISHGQAPSTDTQYF. CDR3 nucleotide sequence: TGTGCCAGCATCTCCCATGGACAGGCCCCTAGCACAGATACGCAGTATTTT.